Detailed here is one TCR beta chain. Sequencing used immunoSEQ multiplex PCR; TCRdb keeps in-frame clones, though not all of them. The data hold around 100,000 clones, with roughly nine tenths observed a single time. Germline CDR1 WSHSY, CDR2 SAAADI. The ends were cut back, 2 bases at V and 5 bases at J, with 3 bases in the middle. This CDR3 spans 11 amino acids. This entry belongs to a study of PD-L1 blockade in urothelial cancer. The chain is built from TRBV10-2 and TRBJ2-5; D ambiguous. The clonotype comes from a woman over 75 with urothelial cancer. Sequences were derived from PBMCs, sampled around atezolizumab (anti-PD-L1) treatment. The CDR3 protein is CASSESETQYF. CDR3 coding DNA: TGCGCCAGCAGTGAGAGCGAGACCCAGTACTTC.